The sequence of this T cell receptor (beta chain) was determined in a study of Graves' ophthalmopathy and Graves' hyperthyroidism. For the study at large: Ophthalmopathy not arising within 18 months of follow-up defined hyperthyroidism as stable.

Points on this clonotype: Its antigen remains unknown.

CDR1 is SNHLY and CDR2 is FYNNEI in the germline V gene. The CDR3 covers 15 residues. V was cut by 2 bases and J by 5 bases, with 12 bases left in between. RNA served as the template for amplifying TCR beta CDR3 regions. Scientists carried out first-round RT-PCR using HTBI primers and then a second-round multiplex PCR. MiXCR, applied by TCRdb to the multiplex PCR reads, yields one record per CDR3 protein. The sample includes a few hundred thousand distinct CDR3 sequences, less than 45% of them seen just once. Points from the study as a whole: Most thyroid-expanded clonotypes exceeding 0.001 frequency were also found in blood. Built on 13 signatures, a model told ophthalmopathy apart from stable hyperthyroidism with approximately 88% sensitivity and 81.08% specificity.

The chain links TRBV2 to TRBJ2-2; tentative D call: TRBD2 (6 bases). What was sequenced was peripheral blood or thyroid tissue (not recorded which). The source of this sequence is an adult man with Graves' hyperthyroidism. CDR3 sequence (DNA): TGTGCCAGCAGTGAACTAGCGCCGCGGACCGGGGAGCTGTTTTTT. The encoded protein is CASSELAPRTGELFF.